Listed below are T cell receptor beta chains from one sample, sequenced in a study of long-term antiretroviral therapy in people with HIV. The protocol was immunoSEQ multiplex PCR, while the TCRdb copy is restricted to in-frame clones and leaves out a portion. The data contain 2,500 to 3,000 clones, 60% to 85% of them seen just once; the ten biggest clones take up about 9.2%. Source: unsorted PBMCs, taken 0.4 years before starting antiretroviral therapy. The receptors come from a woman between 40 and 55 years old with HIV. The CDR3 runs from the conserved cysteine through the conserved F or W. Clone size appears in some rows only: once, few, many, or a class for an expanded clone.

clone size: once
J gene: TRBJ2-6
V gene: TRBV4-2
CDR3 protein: CASSRAEVSGANVLTF

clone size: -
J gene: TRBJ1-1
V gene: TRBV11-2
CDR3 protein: CASSSRGTGVGTEAFF

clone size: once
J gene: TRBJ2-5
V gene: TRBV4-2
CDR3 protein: CASSQSRGYQETQYF

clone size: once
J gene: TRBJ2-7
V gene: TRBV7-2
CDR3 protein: CASSLFAGSYEQYF

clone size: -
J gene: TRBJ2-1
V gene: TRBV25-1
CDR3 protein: CASSHWAGISGPTNEQFF

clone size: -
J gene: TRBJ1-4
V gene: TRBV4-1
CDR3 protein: CASSQDSVGAVEKLFF

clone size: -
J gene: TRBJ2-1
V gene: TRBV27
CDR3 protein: CASSLILATYNEQFF

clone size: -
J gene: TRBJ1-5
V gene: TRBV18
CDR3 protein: CASSPRNTGTELSNQPQHF

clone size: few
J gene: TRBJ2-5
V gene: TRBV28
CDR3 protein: CASKKKGRPQGETQYF

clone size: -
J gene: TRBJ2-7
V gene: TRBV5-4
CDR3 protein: CASSFGGQGSYEQYF

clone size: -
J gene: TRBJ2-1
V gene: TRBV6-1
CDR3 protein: CAGSGPPNEQFF